Each of the 6 T cell receptor beta chains below was sequenced from the same sample in a study of T cell repertoires in cytomegalovirus infection. No antigen has been identified for these receptors. TCRdb used MiXCR to reprocess the reads, holding one entry per CDR3 protein. The table shows about 900,000 distinct CDR3 sequences, with approximately 31% occurring only once. The sequencing here drew on cultured CD8+ T cells from PBMCs, taken from culture after CMV antigen stimulation. These receptors all come from a human donor in good health (CMV status not recorded). Some clones in this sample may be carry-over from other donors' samples.

The chain is built from TRBV2 and TRBJ1-1; possibly TRBD1 for D (6 bases). CDR3 length equals 17 residues. Trimming shortened V by 0 bases and J by 0 bases, and 14 bases separated the two germline ends. Germline lookup yields CDR1 SNHLY and CDR2 FYNNEI. The CDR3 is CASSEALGGQMNTEAFF. CDR3 coding DNA: TGTGCCAGCAGTGAAGCGCTTGGGGGACAAATGAACACTGAAGCTTTCTTT.

This clonotype was seen at least ten times. The rearrangement uses TRBV7-6 and TRBJ2-5; D is unresolved. CDR1 is SGHVS and CDR2 is FNYEAQ in the germline V gene. V shed 8 bases and J shed 5 bases, with 9 bases lying between them. CDR3 length: 11 amino acids. The DNA for the CDR3 is TGTGCCAGCTCCACAGAGGAGACCCAGTACTTC. This sequence encodes CASSTEETQYF.

The chain recombines TRBV12-3 or TRBV12-4 with TRBJ2-3; 8 bases fit TRBD1. CDR3 size: 12 residues. V was pared by 8 bases and J by 11 bases, with 9 bases of the junction left unmatched. CDR3: CASAKTTGEQYF. CDR3 in DNA: TGTGCCAGCGCTAAAACGACAGGGGAGCAGTATTTT.

This clonotype was seen only once. The chain uses TRBV9 and TRBJ2-3, with D maybe TRBD2 (6 bases). The length of the CDR3 is 13 residues. The V and J ends lost 0 bases and 12 bases respectively, with 14 bases between them. Germline V gene data show CDR1 as SGDLS and CDR2 as YYNGEE. The CDR3 spells CASSVGAGRIQYF. CDR3 DNA: TGTGCCAGCAGCGTAGGTGCGGGACGTATACAGTATTTT.

The chain uses TRBV27 and TRBJ2-7; D not resolved. CDR3 length equals 15 residues. Germline CDR1 and CDR2: MNHEY and SMNVEV (reference sequence). V shed 4 bases and J shed 0 bases, with 13 bases lying between them. CDR3 loop: CASSSGEGYSYEQYF. DNA of the CDR3: TGTGCCAGCAGTTCTGGGGAAGGATACTCCTACGAGCAGTACTTC.

This clonotype was detected only a few times. V gene TRBV5-5 combines with J gene TRBJ1-5; tentatively, D is TRBD1 (5 bases). The CDR3 contains 16 residues. Germline CDR1 reads SGHKS; CDR2 reads YYEKEE (reference sequence). The ends were cut back, 1 base at V and 4 bases at J, with 15 bases in the middle. In nucleotides, the CDR3 is TGTGCCAGCAGCTTGAGGGAAGAGGGACCAAATCAGCCCCAGCATTTT. Translated: CASSLREEGPNQPQHF.